This TCR beta chain was captured by sequencing in a study of B cell selection in AIRE deficiency (dated by TCRdb to the late 2010s). Looking at the study overall: A comparison of TCRbeta repertoires of sorted blood CD4+ conventional T cells and regulatory T cells was made between AIRE-deficient patients and healthy controls. The TCR-sequenced cohort comprised about five AIRE-deficient APECED patients and about five healthy control donors. Results the study describes overall, beyond this receptor: Only TCRbeta chains were sequenced; about 36% of shared healthy-donor Treg sequences also occurred in healthy Tconv, possibly because of differing TCRalpha chains. TCRBV gene usage, CDR3 length and TCR diversity in Tconv and Treg cells from AIRE-deficient patients were found to be similar to those in cells from healthy donors. Among about 3,700 shared Treg TCRbeta sequences, 31.6% were found to be shared only among healthy donors and roughly 8.7% only among patients, suggesting that Treg selection is less efficient in the absence of AIRE. Roughly 31% of the Treg TCRbeta sequences shared among healthy donors were found in patient Tconv cells, which suggests that Treg-biased clones were diverted into the Tconv compartment. Shared Treg sequences had shorter CDR3s, which reflects a bias toward rearrangements containing few non-templated nucleotide insertions.

This clone appeared once. Its antigen is not yet known. No base quality information exists; no much larger clone differs at one position. Conventional CD4 T cells were sorted as CD4+CD127+ cells. The AIRE-deficient patients had APECED syndrome. A FACSAria flow cytometer was used to sort the Tconv and Treg cells intended for TCRbeta sequencing. The sorted cells were collected in 5-ml round-bottom polystyrene tubes, and the dry cell pellets were frozen at -80 degrees C prior to sequencing. TCRbeta chain sequencing was performed with the immunoSEQ platform. The study's own analysis went as follows. Roughly 9.9x10^4 distinct in-frame TCRbeta sequences from patients and 13.4x10^4 from healthy donors were obtained from pooled conventional T cell repertoires. Treg TCRbeta sequences found in two or more individuals were defined as public, and these public Treg TCRbeta sequences were then searched for in Tconv repertoires. Group differences were tested with Mann-Whitney U tests and Bonferroni-Dunn correction in GraphPad Prism 7.03. In TCRdb, the immuneACCESS table is reduced to in-frame sequences with V and J assigned. These tables do not hold every clone; where another copy was compared, an unresolved V gene accounts for under half, and the others remain unexplained. V, J and clone size derive from that table, while D and trimming were established from the DNA sequence. This sample comprises some 25,000 clones, nearly 98% of them detected only once. The top ten constitute roughly 0.22% of the sample.

The germline ends are 14 bases apart after V is trimmed by 4 bases and J by 0 bases. The CDR3, from cysteine to phenylalanine, totals 16 residues. Of all the DNA, just the CDR3 is kept, 48 bases in frame from base 1. In the germline V gene (reference sequence), CDR1 corresponds to SGHNT and CDR2 to YYREEE. In this chain, TRBV5-4 is recombined with TRBJ2-1; no D segment can be confidently identified. The clonotype originates from a human donor with AIRE deficiency. The sequenced sample was conventional CD4+ T cells sorted from PBMCs. The bases are TGTGCCAGCAGCGCCCCCGCCCGGACCTCCTACAATGAGCAGTTCTTC. Its product reads: CASSAPARTSYNEQFF.